This TCR beta chain emerged from a study of T cell responses to AZD1222 COVID-19 vaccine (dated by TCRdb to the early 2020s). Some background on the complete study: AZD1222 recipients with second doses at about 4 weeks or about 12 weeks were pooled, because spike-specific TCR depth and breadth did not differ between schedules. TCR sequencing was performed for 230 to 250 trial participants, of whom about 200 were given two doses of AZD1222 and around 25 were given two doses of MenACWY control vaccine. Enrollment into the trials was organized by age into subgroups of 18-55, 56-69 and 70-plus years, and those subgroups contained 148, 28 and 57 TCR-sequenced participants, respectively. Broader findings and caveats from the paper: The vaccine-associated CD4 TCRs covered the entire spike protein, and the dominant responses fell in regions 160-218 and 743-854. Because no day 14 peak-response samples were available, the repertoires could be characterized only after the peak T cell response. Participants were mostly white British and included more females than males, and it was suggested by the authors that clonal diversity may have been underestimated. Conclusions about previously exposed vaccinees are limited because only five or six AZD1222 recipients were SARS-CoV-2 seropositive at baseline. In the small 56-69-year group, the increase in depth fell short of significance, most likely because of low power. After two AZD1222 doses, spike-specific TCR breadth and depth were significantly higher than at day 0 and than in MenACWY recipients. Nearly half of unique spike-specific TCRs reportedly recognized epitopes outside regions mutated in the B.1.351 and B.1.1.7 variants.

V and J are truncated by 5 bases and 2 bases respectively, leaving an intervening sequence of 19 bases. Reading the germline V gene (reference sequence) gives CDR1 PRHDT and CDR2 FYEKMQ. From cysteine to phenylalanine, the CDR3 is 17 amino acids long. The kept DNA is CDR3 alone, 51 bases in frame from the first base. The time point label on this specimen signifies: baseline before first vaccination. Samples from vaccinated people were obtained from the UK trials COV001 and COV002, which included a single-blind randomized controlled phase 2/3 trial of AZD1222 (ChAdOx1 nCoV-19) in healthy adults. Trial participant PBMC samples were collected at day 0 and day 28 after the second dose for TCRbeta chain sequencing. As concerns this clone: Its antigen remains unidentified. Base qualities are not at hand, and no much larger clone is one base apart.

The CDR3 regions of human TCRbeta chains were analyzed by immunosequencing. In the source study's methods: Repertoire TCRs were checked for matches against a reference library of SARS-CoV-2-specific TCRs that had been generated using the MIRA antigen-specificity platform. Breadth was defined as the fraction of unique TCRs that were SARS-CoV-2-associated. Depth was defined as the fraction of total T cells that were SARS-CoV-2-associated. Using the MIRA data, each spike-specific TCR was mapped to the spike region that the TCR reacts to and placed in a CD4 or CD8 class. Log10-transformed breadth and depth values were compared by one-way ANOVA with Sidak's multiple comparisons tests. Not all clones reach the TCRdb copy of this immuneACCESS table, which keeps in-frame sequences only. Checked studies attribute under half of the gap to unresolved V genes and leave the rest unexplained. V, J and clone size were drawn from that table, and D and trimming were deduced from the DNA. In all, the sample holds 110,000 to 150,000 clones, and around 88% of those were seen once. About 3.5% of the sample rests with the top ten.

The clonotype originates from an adult in good health. The V and J segments used are TRBV13 and TRBJ2-1; the D segment may tentatively be TRBD1 or TRBD2, each giving 6 matched bases. The sample in question was peripheral blood, obtained on day 0 of AZD1222 vaccination. The CDR3 in this case is CASSQPIRGQAYNEQFF. The nucleotide sequence is given as TGTGCCAGCAGCCAACCGATACGGGGGCAGGCCTACAATGAGCAGTTCTTC.